This entry features one TCR beta chain sequence. Authors' methods: The authors estimated nucleated cell counts from reference gene primer amplification. Assay used: immunoSEQ multiplex PCR; TCRdb lists only in-frame clones, some missing. V and J calls and clone size follow that table, whereas D and trimming were derived from the DNA. Altogether 300,000 to 400,000 clones are present, 87% being singletons, with the ten largest covering roughly 8.9%. This entry belongs to a study of blood T cell repertoires in COVID-19. The TCR sequence derives from a man in his thirties or forties with COVID-19, enrolled during active disease. Sequenced input: peripheral blood.

The CDR3 loop reads CASSQTGLGSPLHF. The CDR3 coding sequence is TGTGCCAGCAGCCAGACAGGCCTTGGGTCACCCCTCCACTTT. The chain links TRBV7-2 to TRBJ1-6, with D tentatively TRBD1 (6 bases). CDR1 is SGHTA, CDR2 FQGNSA, per germline. Trimming removed 5 bases from V and 10 bases from J, with 15 bases in between. The CDR3 contains 14 residues.